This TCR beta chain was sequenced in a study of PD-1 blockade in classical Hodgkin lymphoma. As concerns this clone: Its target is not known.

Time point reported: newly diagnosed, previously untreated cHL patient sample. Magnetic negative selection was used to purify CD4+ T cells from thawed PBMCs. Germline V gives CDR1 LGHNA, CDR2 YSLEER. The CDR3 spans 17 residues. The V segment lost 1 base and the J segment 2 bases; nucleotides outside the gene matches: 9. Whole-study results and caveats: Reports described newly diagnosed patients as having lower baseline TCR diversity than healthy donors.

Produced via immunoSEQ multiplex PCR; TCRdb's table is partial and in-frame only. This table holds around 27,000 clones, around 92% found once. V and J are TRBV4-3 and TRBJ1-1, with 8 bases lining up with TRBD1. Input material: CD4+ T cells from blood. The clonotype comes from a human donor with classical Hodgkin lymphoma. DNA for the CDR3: TGCGCCAGCAGCCAAGGCGCGCCAGGGGGCGATAACACTGAAGCTTTCTTT. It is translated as CASSQGAPGGDNTEAFF.